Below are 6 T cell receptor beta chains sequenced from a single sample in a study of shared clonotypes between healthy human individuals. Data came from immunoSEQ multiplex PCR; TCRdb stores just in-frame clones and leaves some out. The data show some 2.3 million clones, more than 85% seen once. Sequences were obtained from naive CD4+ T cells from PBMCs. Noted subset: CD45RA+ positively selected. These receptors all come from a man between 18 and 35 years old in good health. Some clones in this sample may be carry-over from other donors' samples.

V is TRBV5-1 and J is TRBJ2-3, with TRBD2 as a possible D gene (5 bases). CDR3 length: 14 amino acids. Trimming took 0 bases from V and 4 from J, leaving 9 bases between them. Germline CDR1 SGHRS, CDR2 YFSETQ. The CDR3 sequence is CASSLGLGADTQYF. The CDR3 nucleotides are TGCGCCAGCAGCTTGGGTTTGGGAGCAGATACGCAGTATTTT.

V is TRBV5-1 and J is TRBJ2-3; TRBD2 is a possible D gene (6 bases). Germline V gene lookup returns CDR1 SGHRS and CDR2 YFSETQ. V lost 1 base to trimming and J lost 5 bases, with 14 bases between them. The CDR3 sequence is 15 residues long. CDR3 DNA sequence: TGCGCCAGCAGCTTGCGGGCGGGGCCGGGAGATACGCAGTATTTT. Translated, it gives CASSLRAGPGDTQYF.

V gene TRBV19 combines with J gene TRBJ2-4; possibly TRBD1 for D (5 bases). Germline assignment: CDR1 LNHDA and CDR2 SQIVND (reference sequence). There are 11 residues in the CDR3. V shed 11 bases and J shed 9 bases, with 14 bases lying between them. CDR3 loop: CAAGYFGIQYF. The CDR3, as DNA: TGTGCCGCAGGGTACTTCGGCATTCAGTACTTC.

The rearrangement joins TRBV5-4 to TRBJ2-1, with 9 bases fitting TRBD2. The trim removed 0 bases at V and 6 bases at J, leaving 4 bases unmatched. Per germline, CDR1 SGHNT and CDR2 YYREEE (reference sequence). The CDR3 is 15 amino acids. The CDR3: CASSLVLAGSNEQFF. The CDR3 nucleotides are TGTGCCAGCAGCTTGGTTCTAGCGGGATCCAATGAGCAGTTCTTC.

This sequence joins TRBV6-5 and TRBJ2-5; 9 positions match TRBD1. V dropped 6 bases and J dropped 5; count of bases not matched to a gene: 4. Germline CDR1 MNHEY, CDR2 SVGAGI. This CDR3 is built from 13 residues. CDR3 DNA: TGTGCCAGCAGAGGACAGGGGAGGGAGACCCAGTACTTC. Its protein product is CASRGQGRETQYF.

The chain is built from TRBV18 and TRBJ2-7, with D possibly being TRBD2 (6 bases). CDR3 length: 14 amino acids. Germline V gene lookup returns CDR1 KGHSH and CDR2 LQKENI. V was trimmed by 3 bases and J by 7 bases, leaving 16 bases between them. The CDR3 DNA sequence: TGTGCCAGCTCACCCTTCTCGGGAGAAGCGGAGCAGTACTTC. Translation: CASSPFSGEAEQYF. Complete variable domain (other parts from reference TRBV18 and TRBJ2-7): NAGVMQNPRHLVRRRGQEARLRCSPMKGHSHVYWYRQLPEEGLKFMVYLQKENIIDESGMPKERFSAEFPKEGPSILRIQQVVRGDSAAYFCASSPFSGEAEQYFGPGTRLTVT.